The source of this T cell receptor (beta chain) is a study of shared clonotypes between healthy human individuals. Study details: A couple of women and a few men aged 18 to 49 served as donors.

Study results and caveats: Around 5% of naive CD4 clonotypes were shared across a few donors. Few donors restricted represented genetic and exposure-history diversity. Relative to their counterparts shared across all four donors, non-shared clonotypes exhibited diminished generation probabilities.

Produced via immunoSEQ multiplex PCR; TCRdb's table is partial and in-frame only. The table lists more than 900,000 clones, around 78% of them singletons, with 0.61% in the top ten. As to this clone: Its matching antigen is unknown.

This clonotype was sampled from a man in his late teens or twenties in good health. Some clones in this sample may be carry-over from other donors' samples. Sequencing was carried out using memory CD4+ T cells from PBMCs. This sample's subset: CD45RA-negative fraction.

Here the CDR3 reads CAWALADRRYYGYTF. CDR3 bases: TGTGCCTGGGCTCTGGCGGACAGACGGTACTATGGCTACACCTTC. The chain recombines TRBV30 with TRBJ1-2; TRBD1 might be the D (6 bases). V was clipped by 5 bases and J by 3 bases, with 19 bases between them. Germline CDR1 and CDR2: GTSNPN and SVGIG (reference sequence). The CDR3 sequence is 15 residues long.